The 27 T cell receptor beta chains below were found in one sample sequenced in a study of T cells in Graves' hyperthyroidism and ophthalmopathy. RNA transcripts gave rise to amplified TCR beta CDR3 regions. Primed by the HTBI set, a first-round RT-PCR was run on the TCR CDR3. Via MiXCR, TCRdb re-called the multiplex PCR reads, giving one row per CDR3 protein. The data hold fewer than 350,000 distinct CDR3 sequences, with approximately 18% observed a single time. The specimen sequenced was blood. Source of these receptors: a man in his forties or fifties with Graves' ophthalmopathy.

The CDR3 spells CASSEAGTGFNEQYF. DNA for the CDR3: TGTGCCAGCAGTGAAGCCGGGACAGGGTTTAACGAGCAGTACTTC. This sequence joins TRBV28 and TRBJ2-7, with TRBD1 identical over 9 bases. The CDR3 covers 15 residues. Trimming cost V 5 bases and J 5 bases; bases outside gene matches: 10. Per the germline V gene, CDR1 is MDHEN and CDR2 is SYDVKM.

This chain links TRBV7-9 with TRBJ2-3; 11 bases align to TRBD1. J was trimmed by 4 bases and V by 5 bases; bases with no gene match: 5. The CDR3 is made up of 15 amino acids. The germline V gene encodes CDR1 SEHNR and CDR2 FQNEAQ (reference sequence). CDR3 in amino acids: CASSQGTGGADTQYF. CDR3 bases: TGTGCCAGCAGCCAGGGGACAGGGGGGGCAGATACGCAGTATTTT.

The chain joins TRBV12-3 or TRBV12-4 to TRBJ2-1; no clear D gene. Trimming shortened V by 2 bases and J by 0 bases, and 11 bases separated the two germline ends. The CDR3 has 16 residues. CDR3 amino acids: CASSLRRRSSYNEQFF. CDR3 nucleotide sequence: TGTGCCAGCAGTTTACGACGTAGGAGCTCCTACAATGAGCAGTTCTTC.

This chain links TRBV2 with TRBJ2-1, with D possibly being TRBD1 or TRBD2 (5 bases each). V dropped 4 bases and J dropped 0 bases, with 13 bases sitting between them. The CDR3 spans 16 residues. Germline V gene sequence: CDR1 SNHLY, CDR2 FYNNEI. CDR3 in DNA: TGTGCCAGCAGTGTTCAGGGAGCCACCTCCTACAATGAGCAGTTCTTC. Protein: CASSVQGATSYNEQFF.

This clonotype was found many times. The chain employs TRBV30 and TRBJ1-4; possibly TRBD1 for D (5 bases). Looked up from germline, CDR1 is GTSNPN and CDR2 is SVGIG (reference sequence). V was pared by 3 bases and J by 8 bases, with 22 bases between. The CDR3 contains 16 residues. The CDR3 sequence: CAWRPLYAGSGEKLFF. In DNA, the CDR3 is TGTGCCTGGAGACCCCTTTACGCAGGGTCGGGAGAAAAACTGTTTTTT.

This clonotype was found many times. CDR3 loop: CASNPDRGRDEKLFF. DNA of the CDR3: TGTGCCAGCAACCCTGACAGGGGGCGCGATGAAAAACTGTTTTTT. This chain joins TRBV2 and TRBJ1-4; 10 bases are shared with TRBD1. Germline CDR1 is SNHLY and CDR2 is FYNNEI. After removal of 7 bases from V and 6 bases from J, the junction contained 8 bases not matched to a gene. CDR3 length: 15 amino acids.

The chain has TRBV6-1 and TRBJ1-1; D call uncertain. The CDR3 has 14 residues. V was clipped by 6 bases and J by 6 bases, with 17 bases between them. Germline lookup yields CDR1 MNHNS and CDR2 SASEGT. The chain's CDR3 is CASSTSTGFAEAFF. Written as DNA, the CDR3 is TGTGCCAGCAGCACGAGCACCGGGTTCGCTGAAGCTTTCTTT.

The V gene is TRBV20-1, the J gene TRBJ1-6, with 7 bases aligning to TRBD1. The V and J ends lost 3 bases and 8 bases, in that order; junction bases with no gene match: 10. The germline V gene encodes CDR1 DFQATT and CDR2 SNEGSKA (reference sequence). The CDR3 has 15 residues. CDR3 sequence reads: CSASERWTGDSPLHF. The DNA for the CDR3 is TGCAGTGCTAGCGAGAGATGGACAGGAGATTCACCCCTCCACTTT.

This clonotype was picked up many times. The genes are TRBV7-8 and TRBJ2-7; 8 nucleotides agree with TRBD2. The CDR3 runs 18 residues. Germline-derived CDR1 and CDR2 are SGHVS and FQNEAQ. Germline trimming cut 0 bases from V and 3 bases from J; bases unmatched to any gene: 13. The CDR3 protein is CASSLAPISGTRGYEQYF. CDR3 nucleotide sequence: TGTGCCAGCAGCTTAGCCCCGATCTCCGGGACTAGAGGCTACGAGCAGTACTTC.

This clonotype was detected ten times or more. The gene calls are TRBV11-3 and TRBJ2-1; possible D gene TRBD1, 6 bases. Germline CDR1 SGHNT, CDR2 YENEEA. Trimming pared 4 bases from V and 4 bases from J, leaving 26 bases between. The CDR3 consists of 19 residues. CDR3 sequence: CASSSTQQGGVGAYNEQFF. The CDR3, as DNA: TGTGCCAGCAGCTCTACGCAACAGGGTGGGGTGGGGGCTTACAATGAGCAGTTCTTC.

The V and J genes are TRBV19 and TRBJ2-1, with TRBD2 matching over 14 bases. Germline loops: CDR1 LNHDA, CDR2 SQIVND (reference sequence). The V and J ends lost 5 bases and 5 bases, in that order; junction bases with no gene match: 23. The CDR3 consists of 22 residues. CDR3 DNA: TGTGCCAGTAGTCCCCAACGGCAGGGACCCGGGACTAGCGGGAGAGCCGACAATGAGCAGTTCTTC. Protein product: CASSPQRQGPGTSGRADNEQFF.

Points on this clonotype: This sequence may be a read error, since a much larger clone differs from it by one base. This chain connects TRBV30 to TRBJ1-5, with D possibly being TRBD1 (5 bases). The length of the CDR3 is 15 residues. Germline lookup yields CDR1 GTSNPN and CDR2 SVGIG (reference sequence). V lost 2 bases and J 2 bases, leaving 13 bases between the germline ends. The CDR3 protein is CAWSKGMDGNQPQHF. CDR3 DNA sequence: TGTGCCTGGAGTAAGGGGATGGATGGCAATCAGCCCCAGCATTTT.

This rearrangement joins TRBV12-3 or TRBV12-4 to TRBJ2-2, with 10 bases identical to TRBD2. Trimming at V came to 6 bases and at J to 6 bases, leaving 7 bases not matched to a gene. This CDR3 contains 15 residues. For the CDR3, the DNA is TGTGCCAGCAGCTTACTAGCGGGGACATCCGGGGAGCTGTTTTTT. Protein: CASSLLAGTSGELFF.

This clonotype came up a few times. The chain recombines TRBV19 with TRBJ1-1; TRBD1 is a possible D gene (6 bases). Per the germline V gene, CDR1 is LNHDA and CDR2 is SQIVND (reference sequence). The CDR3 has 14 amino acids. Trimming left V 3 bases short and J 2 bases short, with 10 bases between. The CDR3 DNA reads TGTGCCAGTAGTATCGACAGGATCAACACTGAAGCTTTCTTT. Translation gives CASSIDRINTEAFF.

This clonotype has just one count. Here the CDR3 DNA reads TGCGCCAGCAGCTTTGTCAGCGTACGATTGAACACTGAAGCTTTCTTT. It codes for CASSFVSVRLNTEAFF. The rearrangement links TRBV5-1 to TRBJ1-1; D is ambiguous. The V gene lost 2 bases and the J gene lost 0 bases, with 14 bases spanning the gap. CDR1 and CDR2 from the germline V gene are SGHRS and YFSETQ. CDR3 length equals 16 residues.

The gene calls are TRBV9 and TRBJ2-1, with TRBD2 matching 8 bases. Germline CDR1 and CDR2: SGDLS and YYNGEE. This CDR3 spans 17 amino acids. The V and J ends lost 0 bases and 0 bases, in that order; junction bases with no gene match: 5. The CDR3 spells CASSVDGRAGSYNEQFF. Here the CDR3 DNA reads TGTGCCAGCAGCGTAGACGGGAGGGCCGGCTCCTACAATGAGCAGTTCTTC.

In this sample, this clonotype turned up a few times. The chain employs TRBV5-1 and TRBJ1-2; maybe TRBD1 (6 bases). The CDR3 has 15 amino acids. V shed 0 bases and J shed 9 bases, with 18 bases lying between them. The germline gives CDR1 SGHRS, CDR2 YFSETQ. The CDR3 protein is CASSLENPSGDSYTF. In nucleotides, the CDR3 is TGCGCCAGCAGCTTGGAAAACCCGTCGGGGGACAGCTACACCTTC.

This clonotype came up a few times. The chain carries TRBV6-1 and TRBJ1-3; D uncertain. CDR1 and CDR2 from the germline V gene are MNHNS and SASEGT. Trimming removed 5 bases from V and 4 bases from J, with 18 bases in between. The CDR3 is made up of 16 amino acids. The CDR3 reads CASSSLTGFGGNTIYF. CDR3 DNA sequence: TGTGCCAGCAGTTCCCTGACGGGCTTTGGCGGAAACACCATATATTTT.

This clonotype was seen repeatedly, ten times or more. The CDR3 DNA reads as TGTGCCAGCAGCCAACGGGACTTTTACACCGGGGAGCTGTTTTTT. Amino acids: CASSQRDFYTGELFF. The chain carries TRBV2 and TRBJ2-2; D is perhaps TRBD2 (6 bases). CDR3 length: 15 residues. Trimming left V 6 bases short and J 3 bases short, with 14 bases between. The germline gives CDR1 SNHLY, CDR2 FYNNEI. Using reference TRBV2 and TRBJ2-2 for the parts outside the CDR3, the full variable domain is EPEVTQTPSHQVTQMGQEVILRCVPISNHLYFYWYRQILGQKVEFLVSFYNNEISEKSEIFDDQFSVERPDGSNFTLKIRSTKLEDSAMYFCASSQRDFYTGELFFGEGSRLTVL.

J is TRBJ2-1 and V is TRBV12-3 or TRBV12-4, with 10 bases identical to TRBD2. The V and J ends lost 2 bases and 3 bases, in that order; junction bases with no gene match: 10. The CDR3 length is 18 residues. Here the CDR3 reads CASSLSGLARDGYNEQFF. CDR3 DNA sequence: TGTGCCAGCAGTTTATCGGGACTAGCGCGAGACGGCTACAATGAGCAGTTCTTC.

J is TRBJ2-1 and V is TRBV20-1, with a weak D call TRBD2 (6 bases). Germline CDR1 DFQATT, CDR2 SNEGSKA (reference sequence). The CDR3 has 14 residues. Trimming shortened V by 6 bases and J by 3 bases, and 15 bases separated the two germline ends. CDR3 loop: CSAPGRVDYNEQFF. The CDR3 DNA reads TGCAGTGCGCCCGGGAGAGTGGACTACAATGAGCAGTTCTTC.

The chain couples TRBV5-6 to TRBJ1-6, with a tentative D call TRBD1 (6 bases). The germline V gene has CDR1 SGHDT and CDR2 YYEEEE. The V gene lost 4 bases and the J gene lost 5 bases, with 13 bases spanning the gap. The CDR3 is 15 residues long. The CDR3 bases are TGTGCCAGCAGCCTGGGGGCCGGGAATAATTCACCCCTCCACTTT. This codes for CASSLGAGNNSPLHF. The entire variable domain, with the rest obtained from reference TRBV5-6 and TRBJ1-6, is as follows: DAGVTQSPTHLIKTRGQQVTLRCSPKSGHDTVSWYQQALGQGPQFIFQYYEEEERQRGNFPDRFSGHQFPNYSSELNVNALLLGDSALYLCASSLGAGNNSPLHFGNGTRLTVT.

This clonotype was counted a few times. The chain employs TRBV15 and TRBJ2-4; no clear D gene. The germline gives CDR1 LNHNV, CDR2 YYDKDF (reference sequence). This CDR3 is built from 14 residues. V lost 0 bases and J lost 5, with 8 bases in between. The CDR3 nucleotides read TGTGCCACCAGCAGAGACAGGATCGAAAACATTCAGTACTTC. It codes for CATSRDRIENIQYF.

The CDR3 DNA reads TGCGCCAGCAGCTTGTTTGGCGGGAAGCTCACGGAGACCCAGTACTTC. It is translated as CASSLFGGKLTETQYF. V usage is TRBV5-1 and J usage is TRBJ2-5; tentative D call: TRBD2 (6 bases). V was shortened by 1 base and J by 5 bases, with 18 bases between the two germline ends. From germline, CDR1 is SGHRS and CDR2 YFSETQ. The CDR3 length is 16 residues.

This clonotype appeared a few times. CDR3 residues: CSVAKGPGQGARETQYF. CDR3 sequence (DNA): TGCAGCGTTGCCAAGGGGCCGGGACAGGGGGCGAGAGAGACCCAGTACTTC. V is TRBV29-1 and J is TRBJ2-5, with 12 bases identical to TRBD1. The trim removed 4 bases at V and 4 bases at J, leaving 13 bases unmatched. This CDR3 spans 17 amino acids. The germline V gene has CDR1 SQVTM and CDR2 ANQGSEA.

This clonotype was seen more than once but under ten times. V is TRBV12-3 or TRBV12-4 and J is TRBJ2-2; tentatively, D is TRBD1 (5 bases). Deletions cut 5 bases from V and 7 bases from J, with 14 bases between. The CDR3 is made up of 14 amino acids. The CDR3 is CASSPQGRVGELFF. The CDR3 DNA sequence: TGTGCCAGCAGTCCTCAGGGCCGGGTCGGGGAGCTGTTTTTT.

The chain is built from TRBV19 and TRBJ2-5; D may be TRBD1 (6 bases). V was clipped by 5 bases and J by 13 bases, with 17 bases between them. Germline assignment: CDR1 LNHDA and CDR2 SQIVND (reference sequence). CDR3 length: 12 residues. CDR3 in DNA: TGTGCCAGTAGTCCGTCGACAGGCCCCCCGTACTTC. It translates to CASSPSTGPPYF.